The entry below gives a single T cell receptor (beta chain) sequence along with its context. Its antigen is currently unknown. Looked up from germline, CDR1 is LGHNA and CDR2 is YNFKEQ. V lost 4 bases and J lost 5; bases outside the gene matches: 10. The CDR3 is made up of 15 amino acids. This sample is drawn from a study of T-cell memory formation after mild COVID-19. Study background: Largely, the TCR clusters proved donor specific.

TCRdb recomputed calls from the 5' RACE reads with MiXCR, one row per CDR3 protein. Counted here are hundreds of thousands of distinct CDR3 sequences, around 16% occurring once; the ten biggest clones make up roughly 24%. Study results and caveats: A second wave expanding day 15 to 37 was CD4+-biased; contracting clones were balanced. That cross-reactive memory joined was suggested by some responding clones appearing in pre-infection memory.

Sequenced input: PBMCs or a T cell subset sorted from them (not recorded which). The gene calls are TRBV4-2 and TRBJ1-1; 7 positions match TRBD1. The receptor was derived from a man in his late teens or twenties who had mild COVID-19 (a few samples of this study predate the infection). Cell type and time point are not known. The CDR3 DNA sequence: TGTGCCAGCAGCCGGCCAATTAGGGGGCGGACTGAAGCTTTCTTT. Encoded protein: CASSRPIRGRTEAFF.